These T cell receptor beta chains were read from a single sample in a study of blood T cell repertoires in COVID-19. Sequencing was performed with immunoSEQ multiplex PCR; in TCRdb, only in-frame clones are kept and a portion is missing. This sample carries over 150,000 clones, around 83% of them seen once, and the ten largest clones take roughly 7%. Sequencing used peripheral blood. These TCRs come from a man aged 45-60 years with active or convalescent COVID-19. Each CDR3 is given with its conserved first and last residue. The D gene is left open where the match is weak. Clone size is shown for a subset of rows, as once, few, many or a class of expanded clone.

CDR3nt	CDR3aa	d_gene	abundance	v_gene	j_gene
TGTGCCAGCAGCTTGTCTGGCGGAAAACTGTTTTTT	CASSLSGGKLFF	NA	NA	TRBV5-4	TRBJ1-4
TGTGCCAGCAGAGAGGGACAGGGGGCTGAGACCCAGTACTTC	CASREGQGAETQYF	TRBD1	once	TRBV6-5	TRBJ2-5
TGTGCCAGCAGCCCCGGTCTGTCCCACGAGCAGTACTTC	CASSPGLSHEQYF	NA	NA	TRBV7-2	TRBJ2-7
TGTGCCAGCACCTTAAGCCCGTGGAATGAGCAGTTCTTC	CASTLSPWNEQFF	NA	NA	TRBV12-3/TRBV12-4	TRBJ2-1
TGTGCCAGCAGCCAAATAACAAGGGCTAGCGGAGAGACCCAGTACTTC	CASSQITRASGETQYF	TRBD2	NA	TRBV3-1/TRBV3-2	TRBJ2-5
TGTGCCAGCAGTGACCGTGACAGGGGAGCTTTCTTT	CASSDRDRGAFF	TRBD1	NA	TRBV6-1	TRBJ1-1
TGTGCCAGCAGCGAAAGCGGCGGGGGGCCTTCCGGGAAAGAGCAGTTCTTC	CASSESGGGPSGKEQFF	TRBD2	NA	TRBV9	TRBJ2-1
TGTGCCAGCAGCCAAGATCACGGCTCCTACGAGCAGTACTTC	CASSQDHGSYEQYF	NA	few	TRBV4-2	TRBJ2-7
TGTGCCAGCAGCCAACCTCAAGCCTCTTACGAGCAGTACTTC	CASSQPQASYEQYF	NA	NA	TRBV3-1/TRBV3-2	TRBJ2-7
TGTGCCACCCAGGGTAGCGGGATAGACTACAATGAGCAGTTCTTC	CATQGSGIDYNEQFF	TRBD2	NA	TRBV24-1	TRBJ2-1
TGTGCCAGCAGCATGGGACACAGTCAAGAGACCCAGTACTTC	CASSMGHSQETQYF	NA	NA	TRBV5-6	TRBJ2-5
TGCAGCGTTGGCGTGAGCACAGATACGCAGTATTTT	CSVGVSTDTQYF	NA	NA	TRBV29-1	TRBJ2-3
TGTGCCAGCAGTGAAGCCCAGGGGTTTGAAAAACTGTTTTTT	CASSEAQGFEKLFF	NA	NA	TRBV2	TRBJ1-4
TGTGCCAGCAGCGCGACAGTAACCTGGAACACCGGGGAGCTGTTTTTT	CASSATVTWNTGELFF	NA	NA	TRBV9	TRBJ2-2
TGTGCCAGCAGCCAAGCTAGCGGCTCCGCCACCGGGGAGCTGTTTTTT	CASSQASGSATGELFF	TRBD2	NA	TRBV4-2	TRBJ2-2
TGTGCCAGCAGTGAAGCACTCACCGGGGAGACCCAGTACTTC	CASSEALTGETQYF	NA	NA	TRBV2	TRBJ2-5
TGTGCCACCAGCAGAGCCGGGACAGGGGAAAAACTGTTTTTT	CATSRAGTGEKLFF	TRBD1	NA	TRBV15	TRBJ1-4
TGTGCCAGCAGGACAGGGGCCACGGAGGAGCCCCAGCATTTT	CASRTGATEEPQHF	TRBD1	NA	TRBV2	TRBJ1-5
TGTGCCAGCTCACCACGGGAGGGTAGATACTTTGAGCAGTACTTC	CASSPREGRYFEQYF	TRBD2	few	TRBV18	TRBJ2-7
TGTGCCAGCAGTGACCTAGATTTTGGACAGGGATCTAATCAGCCCCAGCATTTT	CASSDLDFGQGSNQPQHF	TRBD1	NA	TRBV2	TRBJ1-5
TGTGCCAGCAGTTACGGGGGGACCTACGAGCAGTACTTC	CASSYGGTYEQYF	NA	NA	TRBV6-5	TRBJ2-7
TGTGCCAGCAGCGCCGACTATTATAGCAATCAGCCCCAGCATTTT	CASSADYYSNQPQHF	NA	NA	TRBV7-2	TRBJ1-5
TGTGCCAGCAGGGCGGACACCGGCCGCAATGAGCAGTTCTTC	CASRADTGRNEQFF	NA	once	TRBV7-9	TRBJ2-1
TGTGCTAGCAGCCTATCTCCCGGACATGAAAACGAGCAGTACTTC	CASSLSPGHENEQYF	NA	NA	TRBV7-7	TRBJ2-7
TGTGCCAGCAGTTCAGAGCGGGAGCATTCCTACAATGAGCAGTTCTTC	CASSSEREHSYNEQFF	TRBD2	once	TRBV6-2/TRBV6-3	TRBJ2-1
TGCAGCGTGGTTGACAGGGCTAACACTGAAGCTTTCTTT	CSVVDRANTEAFF	TRBD1	NA	TRBV29-1	TRBJ1-1
TGTGCCAGCTCAGGAACAGGGTTGATAGGAGAGACCCAGTACTTC	CASSGTGLIGETQYF	NA	once	TRBV18	TRBJ2-5
TGTGCCAGCAGCTTCGGGGGGCACGGGGGAAACACCATATATTTT	CASSFGGHGGNTIYF	NA	once	TRBV13	TRBJ1-3
TGCAGCGGAACGACTAGCGGGTCAACTGATACGCAGTATTTT	CSGTTSGSTDTQYF	TRBD2	NA	TRBV29-1	TRBJ2-3
TGTGCCAGCAGTGAACGTAGGACTCCTCTGGGGAGCACAGATACGCAGTATTTT	CASSERRTPLGSTDTQYF	NA	NA	TRBV2	TRBJ2-3
TGTGCCAGCAGCGTCCAGTCAGGGGGATACAATGAGCAGTTCTTC	CASSVQSGGYNEQFF	TRBD1	once	TRBV9	TRBJ2-1
TGTGCCAGCAGCCGATCCCCGGGACAGGGGGCCAATGAGCAGTTCTTC	CASSRSPGQGANEQFF	NA	NA	TRBV21-1	TRBJ2-1
TGTGCCAGCAGCTTAGCGGGAGGGGTATGGAATCAGCCCCAGCATTTT	CASSLAGGVWNQPQHF	NA	NA	TRBV7-9	TRBJ1-5
TGCAGTGCTAGTCCCCCAGTGGGGCATAATTCACCCCTCCACTTT	CSASPPVGHNSPLHF	NA	NA	TRBV20-1	TRBJ1-6
TGTGCCAGCAAGGGAGGCCGCTACTCTGGAAACACCATATATTTT	CASKGGRYSGNTIYF	NA	few	TRBV28	TRBJ1-3
TGCGCCAGCAGCCAAGTGGGAGCCTGGGCAGATACGCAGTATTTT	CASSQVGAWADTQYF	NA	NA	TRBV4-1	TRBJ2-3
TGTGCCAGCAGGGGGGACATCCCGGACACTGAAGCTTTCTTT	CASRGDIPDTEAFF	NA	once	TRBV6-4	TRBJ1-1
TGCGCCAGCAGCTTGGGAGGGGGTCGCAGCTATGGCTACACCTTC	CASSLGGGRSYGYTF	NA	NA	TRBV5-1	TRBJ1-2
TGCGCCAGCAGCCCCATTAGAACCGGGGAGCTGTTTTTT	CASSPIRTGELFF	NA	once	TRBV5-1	TRBJ2-2
TGTGCCACCACTGACGGGGAGACCCAGTACTTC	CATTDGETQYF	NA	NA	TRBV24-1	TRBJ2-5
TGTGCCAGCAGACTAGACAGGGCCACCGGGGAGCTGTTTTTT	CASRLDRATGELFF	TRBD1	once	TRBV6-5	TRBJ2-2
TGTGCCAGCAGCTTAATAGCGGAGCCTAATTCACCCCTCCACTTT	CASSLIAEPNSPLHF	NA	NA	TRBV7-3	TRBJ1-6
TGTGCCAGCAGCCAAGGCAGTCCACCCCTCCACTTT	CASSQGSPPLHF	NA	NA	TRBV3-1/TRBV3-2	TRBJ1-6
TGTGCCAGCAGCCCGCGAACCGGGACAGGGGAGTACGAGCAGTACTTC	CASSPRTGTGEYEQYF	TRBD1	NA	TRBV11-3	TRBJ2-7
TGTGCCAGCAGCGTTAGCGGGGGGCTATCCGATACGCAGTATTTT	CASSVSGGLSDTQYF	TRBD2	NA	TRBV9	TRBJ2-3
TGTGCCAGCTCACCTCCATTTTCACTAGCGGGAGTGCGTAATGAGCAGTTCTTC	CASSPPFSLAGVRNEQFF	TRBD2	NA	TRBV18	TRBJ2-1
TGTGCCACCAGCAGCAGGAACACCGGGGAGCTGTTTTTT	CATSSRNTGELFF	NA	NA	TRBV15	TRBJ2-2
TGTGCCACCGGGACAGACCTTCACGGGGAGCAGTACTTC	CATGTDLHGEQYF	TRBD1	NA	TRBV18	TRBJ2-7
TGTGCCAGCTTGGAACAGGGAAGGACTGAAGCTTTCTTT	CASLEQGRTEAFF	NA	NA	TRBV19	TRBJ1-1
TGTGCCAGCAGCCCCAGGCATACTGAAGCTTTCTTT	CASSPRHTEAFF	NA	NA	TRBV6-2/TRBV6-3	TRBJ1-1
TGTGCCAGAAGCTTAGAGGACACCTACACCTACGAGCAGTACTTC	CARSLEDTYTYEQYF	NA	NA	TRBV7-5	TRBJ2-7
TGTGCCAGCAGTCTATCTAGCACACGCACAGATACGCAGTATTTT	CASSLSSTRTDTQYF	NA	NA	TRBV6-4	TRBJ2-3
TGTGCCAGCAGCTTCCCCCGGGACAGCAACACCGGGGAGCTGTTTTTT	CASSFPRDSNTGELFF	TRBD1	NA	TRBV5-4	TRBJ2-2